Listed here is a single TCR beta chain. As yet, its antigen is unknown. The data were obtained in a study of cytomegalovirus exposure and HLA in healthy donors. The CDR3 contains 20 residues. V dropped 4 bases and J dropped 6; count of bases not matched to a gene: 21. Germline CDR1 is SGHRS and CDR2 is YFSETQ. Notes on the study in general: The likely origin of a cluster of highly shared sequence variants was a sequencing artifact. TCR beta sequences reportedly predicted most subjects' HLA-A and HLA-B alleles accurately.

It was with 60 Vbeta and 13 Jbeta primers that the PCR ran. Profiled with immunoSEQ multiplex PCR; TCRdb holds only in-frame clones, not every one. This table has 85,000 to 120,000 clones, 71% appearing once. The chain is built from TRBV5-1 and TRBJ2-1, with 11 nucleotides matching TRBD2. The TCR comes from a female donor in good health and CMV-seronegative. Sequences were obtained from PBMCs. DNA for the CDR3: TGCGCCAGCAGCGCCTCCCAAAGGGTCACTAGCGGGAGTCTGGGCAATGAGCAGTTCTTC. Its translation is CASSASQRVTSGSLGNEQFF.